The clone carrying this TCR beta chain showed up just a few times. As to time point: patch test 1, 2 weeks after DPC sensitization. Treatment specified: therapeutic diphenylcyclopropenone sensitization with weekly scalp DPC. These data belong to a study of human T cells and chemical hapten exposure. CDR1 and CDR2 from the germline V gene are MNHNS and SASEGT. Trimming removed 3 bases from V and 5 bases from J; junction bases left unmatched: 3. This CDR3 has 13 amino acids. TCRdb recomputed calls from the RACE reads with MiXCR, one row per CDR3 protein. Among about 340,000 distinct CDR3 sequences listed, under 9% were seen once.

The TCR originated in a woman between 18 and 29 years old with alopecia areata. Some clones in this sample may be carry-over from other donors' samples. The material sequenced was whole blood, taken in connection with sensitization to the hapten diphenylcyclopropenone (DPC). This chain uses TRBV6-1 with TRBJ2-5, with TRBD2 identical over 7 bases. CDR3 in amino acids: CASSEGGPETQYF. The CDR3 nucleotides are TGTGCCAGCAGTGAGGGAGGGCCCGAGACCCAGTACTTC.